This T cell receptor beta chain is drawn from a study of T cells in localized non-small cell lung cancer. The repertoire was sequenced with immunoSEQ multiplex PCR; TCRdb's copy has only in-frame clones and lacks some. The sample lists roughly 34,000 clones, approximately 90% occurring once. Note on this clone: Its specificity is not known.

Per germline, CDR1 MDHEN and CDR2 SYDVKM. V lost 6 bases and J lost 4, with 27 bases in between. The CDR3 runs to 19 residues. General study results and limits: Greater blood T cell density accompanied longer overall survival. There were a median around 60 of the top 100 tumor clones appearing in adjacent lung. Uninvolved adjacent lung showed higher T cell clonality than tumor. It remains possible that heterogeneity exists, since only one tumor region was sequenced.

This specimen consisted of peripheral blood, obtained before any cancer treatment. This TCR was recovered from a male donor aged 60 or over with stage III lung adenocarcinoma. The chain couples TRBV28 to TRBJ1-4; the D gene is possibly TRBD1 (6 bases). The CDR3 region is CASSAWGRGTTLINEKLFF. CDR3 nucleotide sequence: TGTGCCAGCAGCGCGTGGGGCAGGGGCACCACTTTAATTAATGAAAAACTGTTTTTT.